This entry is about one T cell receptor beta chain. Flow cytometry had shown expanded CD8+CD57+ cells in the patients chosen for sequencing. The CDR3 is 19 residues long. Germline V CDR1 and CDR2: SGHDN, FVKESK. The junction had 14 bases not matched to a gene; V was cut back by 0 bases and J by 3 bases. Genomic DNA was employed as the template in profiling TCR beta VDJ and CDR3. TCRdb independently ran MiXCR on the reads; one entry per CDR3 protein. The sample carries about 180,000 distinct CDR3 sequences, approximately 52% recorded once. This specimen belongs to a study of CD8+CD57+ T cells in acquired aplastic anemia. Study information: Each DNA sample taken from sorted CD4+ and CD8+ cells came to about 3.2 ug on average.

Sequenced input: sorted CD4+, CD8+, or CD8+CD57+ T cells (not recorded which) from PBMCs. The clonotype originates from a human donor with aplastic anemia. This chain connects TRBV14 to TRBJ2-7; 10 bases fit TRBD2. The CDR3 loop reads CASSQDHMASGSVLYEQYF. CDR3 DNA sequence: TGTGCCAGCAGCCAAGACCATATGGCTAGCGGGAGTGTACTCTACGAGCAGTACTTC.